This entry lists 10 T cell receptor beta chains sequenced from one sample in a study of cytomegalovirus exposure and HLA in healthy donors. PCR used 60 Vbeta primers and 13 Jbeta primers. Assay used: immunoSEQ multiplex PCR; TCRdb lists only in-frame clones, some missing. The sample has roughly 110,000 clones; about 70% are singletons. Material for sequencing was PBMCs. The receptors come from a human donor in good health.

This clone occurred a few times. V gene TRBV2 combines with J gene TRBJ2-6, with TRBD1 identical over 7 bases. This CDR3 has 16 residues. J gave up 0 bases and V 11 bases, and 10 bases lay outside the gene matches. Looked up from germline, CDR1 is SNHLY and CDR2 is FYNNEI. The CDR3 DNA reads TGTGCCTACGAGGGACAGCTCTTCTCTGGGGCCAACGTCCTGACTTTC. It is translated as CAYEGQLFSGANVLTF.

The V call is TRBV19, the J call TRBJ1-5, with D maybe TRBD1 (6 bases). Germline loops: CDR1 LNHDA, CDR2 SQIVND (reference sequence). Trimming cost V 5 bases and J 7 bases, with 18 bases left between them. This CDR3 is built from 15 residues. DNA for the CDR3: TGTGCCAGTAGTCCTTACAGGGTATTAAAACAGCCCCAGCATTTT. Residues: CASSPYRVLKQPQHF.

The chain carries TRBV4-3 and TRBJ2-3, with 9 bases identical to TRBD2. The germline V gene has CDR1 LGHNA and CDR2 YSLEER. V shed 4 bases and J 10 bases; nucleotides not matched to a gene: 15. The CDR3 totals 16 residues. CDR3 amino acids: CASSRRQGSSGGSQYF. The CDR3 DNA reads TGCGCCAGCAGCCGGAGACAGGGCAGTAGCGGGGGATCGCAGTATTTT.

Only one count was recorded for this clone. The chain couples TRBV7-8 to TRBJ2-7, with D perhaps matching TRBD2 (7 bases). Trimming pared 7 bases from V and 2 bases from J, leaving 18 bases between. The CDR3 is 15 amino acids. Germline V gives CDR1 SGHVS, CDR2 FQNEAQ. Here the CDR3 reads CASTWGAGAAYEQYF. The CDR3 DNA reads as TGTGCCAGCACCTGGGGGGCGGGGGCCGCCTACGAGCAGTACTTC.

This rearrangement joins TRBV5-5 to TRBJ2-1; D possibly corresponds to TRBD2 (5 bases). The CDR3 sequence is 15 residues long. Trimming shortened V by 0 bases and J by 4 bases, and 11 bases separated the two germline ends. Germline lookup yields CDR1 SGHKS and CDR2 YYEKEE (reference sequence). The chain's CDR3 is CASSLGASGYNEQFF. DNA for the CDR3: TGTGCCAGCAGCTTGGGGGCTTCGGGGTACAATGAGCAGTTCTTC.

V is TRBV9 and J is TRBJ1-3; D is possibly TRBD1 (6 bases). V was cut by 4 bases and J by 9 bases, with 20 bases left in between. The CDR3 is 15 amino acids. Germline V gene lookup returns CDR1 SGDLS and CDR2 YYNGEE. The CDR3 sequence: CASSPWGQGRGTIYF. In DNA form, the CDR3 reads TGTGCCAGCAGCCCCTGGGGGCAGGGGCGCGGCACCATATATTTT.

V and J are TRBV30 and TRBJ1-2, with TRBD1 matching 9 bases. With 4 bases clipped from V and 7 bases from J, the junction kept 13 bases outside the gene matches. Germline V gene data show CDR1 as GTSNPN and CDR2 as SVGIG (reference sequence). This CDR3 comprises 15 residues. As DNA, the CDR3 is TGTGCCTGGATGCCTTTGGGACAGGGAGCCATTGGCTACACCTTC. The encoded protein is CAWMPLGQGAIGYTF.

The chain joins TRBV29-1 to TRBJ1-4, with D uncertain. V was cut by 7 bases and J by 3 bases, with 12 bases left in between. CDR1 and CDR2 (germline): SQVTM, ANQGSEA. The CDR3 contains 13 residues. The CDR3 DNA sequence: TGCAGCGCCCGGCTCGAGGCTAATGAAAAACTGTTTTTT. Residues: CSARLEANEKLFF. Full variable domain (rest looked up from reference TRBV29-1 and TRBJ1-4): SAVISQKPSRDICQRGTSLTIQCQVDSQVTMMFWYRQQPGQSLTLIATANQGSEATYESGFVIDKFPISRPNLTFSTLTVSNMSPEDSSIYLCSARLEANEKLFFGSGTQLSVL.

The CDR3 region has the DNA TGCAGCGCTGGGATCCAGGGTTACGACACAGATACGCAGTATTTT. This codes for CSAGIQGYDTDTQYF. The chain links TRBV29-1 to TRBJ2-3; TRBD1 is a possible D gene (5 bases). The CDR3 totals 15 residues. Trimming took off 7 bases at V and 2 bases at J, with 19 bases between the two ends. The germline V gene has CDR1 SQVTM and CDR2 ANQGSEA.

The chain links TRBV5-4 to TRBJ1-1; 11 positions agree with TRBD1. The CDR3 is made up of 16 amino acids. After removal of 4 bases from V and 0 bases from J, the junction contained 5 bases not matched to a gene. The germline gives CDR1 SGHNT, CDR2 YYREEE (reference sequence). CDR3 in amino acids: CASSGTGGLLNTEAFF. The CDR3 DNA is TGTGCCAGCAGCGGGACAGGGGGGCTTCTGAACACTGAAGCTTTCTTT. The full variable domain, its missing parts supplied by reference TRBV5-4 and TRBJ1-1, is ETGVTQSPTHLIKTRGQQVTLRCSSQSGHNTVSWYQQALGQGPQFIFQYYREEENGRGNFPPRFSGLQFPNYSSELNVNALELDDSALYLCASSGTGGLLNTEAFFGQGTRLTVV.